This is a list of T cell receptor beta chains from one sample in a study of cytomegalovirus exposure and HLA in healthy donors. Produced via immunoSEQ multiplex PCR; TCRdb's table is partial and in-frame only. The sample contains approximately 190,000 clones, about nine tenths of which appear only once. Sequenced material: PBMCs. These receptors came from a boy aged 2 to 10 in good health and CMV-seronegative. Each CDR3 is given with its conserved first and last residue. The D gene is left open where the match is weak. The size entry is marked missing in some rows and otherwise reads once, few, many or a size class.

cdr3_nt	cdr3_aa	clone_size	v_call	j_call	d_call
TGTGCCAGCTCACCCGACAGCCACCAAAATTCACCCCTCCACTTT	CASSPDSHQNSPLHF	NA	TRBV18	TRBJ1-6	NA
TGTGCCAGTAGTATGACAGGCGCTGGCTACACCTTC	CASSMTGAGYTF	once	TRBV19	TRBJ1-2	NA
TGCGCCAGCAGCCTCGGGGGGGGTAAGACACAGCCCCAGCATTTT	CASSLGGGKTQPQHF	NA	TRBV5-1	TRBJ1-5	NA
TGTGCCACCAGCAGGGAGAATGCGGTCGGGGAGCTGTTTTTT	CATSRENAVGELFF	NA	TRBV15	TRBJ2-2	NA
TGTGCCGCCGGGGGGGTCACCGGGGAGCTGTTTTTT	CAAGGVTGELFF	NA	TRBV28	TRBJ2-2	TRBD2
TGTGCCAGCAGCTTAGAACAGGGGGGACTGACCCAGCATTTT	CASSLEQGGLTQHF	NA	TRBV7-6	TRBJ1-5	TRBD1
TGCAGCGTCCAATACAATGGCTACACCTTC	CSVQYNGYTF	once	TRBV29-1	TRBJ1-2	NA
TGTGCCATCAGTCCGCAGGGGAATTCACCCCTCCACTTT	CAISPQGNSPLHF	NA	TRBV10-3	TRBJ1-6	NA
TGTGCCAGCAGCTTCGGGGTCGATGAGCAGTTCTTC	CASSFGVDEQFF	few	TRBV5-6	TRBJ2-1	NA
TGTGCCAGCAGCTTGGAGGGAGGCACCGGGGAGCTGTTTTTT	CASSLEGGTGELFF	NA	TRBV5-6	TRBJ2-2	NA
TGTGCCAGCAGTTATACAGGGAGCGGCTACACCTTC	CASSYTGSGYTF	NA	TRBV6-5	TRBJ1-2	NA
TGTGCCAGCAGCACGCCACAGCGGGGGGTTGGGACCCAGTACTTC	CASSTPQRGVGTQYF	NA	TRBV7-9	TRBJ2-5	TRBD2
TGTGCCAGCAGTCCCGGGACAGGGGGCACCACGAACACTGAAGCTTTCTTT	CASSPGTGGTTNTEAFF	NA	TRBV28	TRBJ1-1	TRBD1
TGTGCCAGCAGCGCTAACGGGATCACCGGGGAGCTGTTTTTT	CASSANGITGELFF	NA	TRBV6-4	TRBJ2-2	NA
TGTGCCAGCAGCCGGACGGTGCGGGGGGCCTCCTACGAGCAGTACTTC	CASSRTVRGASYEQYF	NA	TRBV7-2	TRBJ2-7	TRBD2
TGTGCCAGCAGCTTAGAACTAGCGGGGGGTGTCGATACGCAGTATTTT	CASSLELAGGVDTQYF	NA	TRBV7-2	TRBJ2-3	TRBD2
TGTGCCAGCAGCCCGCAGGGGCAGGCCACTGAAGCTTTCTTT	CASSPQGQATEAFF	NA	TRBV7-3	TRBJ1-1	NA
TGTGCCAGCAGCTTGGGTCGGGGCACAGATACGCAGTATTTT	CASSLGRGTDTQYF	NA	TRBV7-9	TRBJ2-3	NA
TGTGCCAGCAGTGAGAGGGCCCAGCATTTT	CASSERAQHF	few	TRBV6-1	TRBJ1-5	NA
TGTGCCAGCAGTTACTCGATAGGGGGCCCGATCTATGGCTACACCTTC	CASSYSIGGPIYGYTF	NA	TRBV6-5	TRBJ1-2	TRBD1
TGTGCCAGCACCGCGACAGGGGTGTTTGGCTACACCTTC	CASTATGVFGYTF	NA	TRBV5-4	TRBJ1-2	TRBD1
TGTGCCAGCAGCCGAGGGCGGGGGCGCGGGAACACTGAAGCTTTCTTT	CASSRGRGRGNTEAFF	NA	TRBV6-6	TRBJ1-1	NA
TGCGCCAGCAGCTCGGGACAGGGTTTTGGCGAGCAGTACTTC	CASSSGQGFGEQYF	NA	TRBV5-1	TRBJ2-7	TRBD1
TGTGCCAGCAGTATTAGGACAGGGCGCTCATACGAGCAGTACTTC	CASSIRTGRSYEQYF	NA	TRBV27	TRBJ2-7	TRBD1